This T cell receptor (beta chain) was retrieved from a study of shared clonotypes between healthy human individuals. Clones were sequenced by immunoSEQ multiplex PCR, and TCRdb holds only the in-frame ones, with some missing. The table has 2 million or so clones, 85% to 95% seen once; the top ten hold 0.13%. The source of this sequence is a man aged 18 to 35 in good health. Sequencing input: naive CD4+ T cells sorted from blood. As to subset: CD45RA+ positively selected.

The CDR3 DNA reads TGTGCCAGCAGCCGGGACAGGTATTCCTACGAGCAGTACTTC. Translated: CASSRDRYSYEQYF. This chain connects TRBV2 to TRBJ2-7, with 8 bases fitting TRBD1. The CDR3 has 14 residues. Germline values: CDR1 SNHLY, CDR2 FYNNEI. Losses at the gene ends were 6 bases for V and 1 base for J; bases not matched to a gene: 5.